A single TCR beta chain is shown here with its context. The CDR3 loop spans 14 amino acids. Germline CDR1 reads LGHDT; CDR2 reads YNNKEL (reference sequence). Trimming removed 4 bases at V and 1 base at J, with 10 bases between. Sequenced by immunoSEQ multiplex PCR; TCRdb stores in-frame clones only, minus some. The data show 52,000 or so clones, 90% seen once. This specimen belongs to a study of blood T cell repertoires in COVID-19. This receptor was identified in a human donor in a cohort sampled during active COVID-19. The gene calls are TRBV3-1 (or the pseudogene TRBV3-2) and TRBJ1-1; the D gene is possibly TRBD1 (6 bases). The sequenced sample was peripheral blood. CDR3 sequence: CASSLKTGNTEAFF. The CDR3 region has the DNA TGTGCCAGCAGCCTCAAGACAGGGAACACTGAAGCTTTCTTT.